The clone carrying this T cell receptor beta chain occurred many times. Its matching antigen is unknown. The data were obtained in a study of T cells in Graves' hyperthyroidism and ophthalmopathy. Study overall: Pretreatment peripheral blood was obtained at initial diagnosis.

Regarding the study as a whole: Most thyroid clonotypes with frequency above 0.001 were detected in blood. A 13 V-J model separated ophthalmopathy from stable hyperthyroidism.

V lost 3 bases and J lost 9, with 18 bases in between. The CDR3 spans 15 residues. Germline-derived CDR1 and CDR2 are SGHDT and YYEEEE. The investigators amplified TCR beta CDR3 regions from RNA transcripts. TCR CDR3 underwent first-round RT-PCR with the HTBI primer set. MiXCR, applied by TCRdb to the multiplex PCR reads, yields one record per CDR3 protein. The repertoire has a few hundred thousand distinct CDR3 sequences, approximately 15% of them found once; the top ten carry roughly 7.4%. Calling Graves' hyperthyroidism stable meant ophthalmopathy did not progress within 18 months. The rearrangement uses TRBV5-6 and TRBJ1-4, with a tentative D call TRBD1 (5 bases). Sequences were obtained from blood. This sequence originates from a woman younger than 35 with Graves' hyperthyroidism. The CDR3 bases are TGTGCCAGCAGCTCTAGTATGGGGACGGCGAAAAAACTGTTTTTT. Protein product: CASSSSMGTAKKLFF.